This T cell receptor (beta chain) was identified during a study of blood T cells in healthy people across ages. Then a second PCR, running roughly 7 to 11 cycles, was carried out with a sample-barcoded 5' primer and a J-beta primer mix. TCRdb itself ran the 5' RACE reads through MiXCR, one entry per CDR3 protein. The sample contains under 1,100,000 distinct CDR3 sequences, approximately 25% of which appear only once. The germline V gene has CDR1 MGHRA and CDR2 YSYEKL. The CDR3 extends over 15 amino acids. These data are also associated with another study on T cells of mothers and their children. That study adds: The study found slightly higher but non-significant overlap in related versus unrelated mother-child pairs.

The chain is built from TRBV4-1 and TRBJ2-5; 7 bases match TRBD2. The closer fit of TRBJ2-1 to the DNA end suggests the J call may be wrong. Sequencing was performed on blood. This sequence was found in a girl aged 2-10 years in good health. The chain's CDR3 is CASSRGDYRINEQFF. The CDR3 region has the DNA TGCGCCAGCAGCCGGGGGGACTACCGCATAAATGAGCAGTTCTTC.